This paragraph covers one T cell receptor (beta chain) sequence. Its target is not known. Molecular barcoded adaptors covering alpha/delta and beta/gamma chains were used on approximately 440 ng RNA. TCRdb ran MiXCR on the reads and lists one entry per CDR3 protein. Of over 45,000 distinct CDR3 sequences in the sample, around 20% were seen once. These data come from a study of read filtering for tumor transcriptome and immune sequencing. Study as a whole: IR-seq gave about 4.05 to 11 million TCR reads per sample; RNA-seq gave about 80 to 1273. Study outcomes and limitations: IR-seq captured clonotypes deeper and more reliably than RNA-seq. IR-seq and RNA-seq agreed better without single-read clonotypes.

Germline-derived CDR1 and CDR2 are SNHLY and FYNNEI. The length of the CDR3 is 13 residues. Germline trimming cut 6 bases from V and 5 bases from J; bases unmatched to any gene: 5. The chain joins TRBV2 to TRBJ2-5; 8 bases are a match to TRBD1. Sequenced material: a population of CD138-negative cells sorted from bone marrow. This clonotype originated in a donor at least 40 years old with multiple myeloma. CDR3 in DNA: TGTGCCAGCAGGCCCAGACAGGGGGAGACCCAGTACTTC. The encoded protein is CASRPRQGETQYF.